The sequence of this T cell receptor beta chain was determined in a study of T cell changes during pregnancy in multiple sclerosis. Generated by immunoSEQ multiplex PCR, the TCRdb table keeps only in-frame clones and is missing some. This table has about 68,000 clones, about nine tenths appearing once. Per the germline V gene, CDR1 is SEHNR and CDR2 is FQNEAQ (reference sequence). The V end lost 4 bases, the J end lost 7 bases, and 4 bases lay between the germline ends. The length of the CDR3 is 10 residues. This clone came up a few times. This specimen consisted of peripheral blood, obtained in the third trimester of pregnancy. The receptor's source is a female donor with multiple sclerosis, enrolled in a pregnancy study. The chain employs TRBV7-9 and TRBJ1-1; D call uncertain. CDR3: CASSSYEAFF. CDR3 sequence (DNA): TGTGCCAGCAGCTCTTATGAAGCTTTCTTT.